These T cell receptor beta chains were read from a single sample in a study of cytomegalovirus exposure and HLA in healthy donors. The assay was immunoSEQ multiplex PCR, and TCRdb's table has in-frame clones only and misses some. Among some 180,000 clones listed, about 80% were seen once. The sequenced material came from PBMCs. These receptors were taken from a young man in good health and CMV-seronegative. The conserved cysteine and the conserved F or W are not part of the CDR3 here.

cdr3_aa,v_call,cdr3_length
ASERGKNTEAF,TRBV6-5,11
ASSYALAEFYEQY,TRBV6-5,13
ASSWGHSYEQY,TRBV7-3,11
ASSVAPGTDTQY,TRBV9,12
SVYERQGVGNYGYT,TRBV29-1,14
ASSYSAGVNYGYT,TRBV6-5,13
ASSEIGIATNEKLF,TRBV6-1,14
ASKAHPTSLETQY,TRBV6-1,13
ASSLVGLTNNEQF,TRBV5-1,13
SVGLGQGRANVLT,TRBV29-1,13
ASSLFLGGNSYEQY,TRBV27,14
ARGAGGPYNEQF,TRBV10-1,12
ASSLQGWSTEAF,TRBV9,12
ASSVEGYEQY,TRBV9,10
ASSPGTSEQY,TRBV5-4,10
ASSRGLGSTDTQY,TRBV4-1,13
ASSLVGQASEAQY,TRBV7-2,13
ASRTGLTEAF,TRBV28,10
ASSSPRTGVYEQY,TRBV28,13
ASSQRPRHNQETQY,TRBV14,14
SVSAGERETQY,TRBV29-1,11
ASSLGQPGGGYT,TRBV5-1,12
ASSLAAVLYEQY,TRBV7-8,12
AITGAGGHPYEQY,TRBV10-3,13
ASSIPGQILRAF,TRBV21-1,12
ASSPAAENTEAF,TRBV6-5,12
ASSPSVRLAGGSSYNEQF,TRBV4-1,18
ASSLGLAGAYEQY,TRBV5-1,13
ASSHPAALSGNTIY,TRBV7-9,14
ASSGLAGNTGELF,TRBV6-1,13
ASSGHKTSSYEQY,TRBV6-1,13
ASSEGDSSYEQY,TRBV6-5,12
SVEGLAGRTGELF,TRBV29-1,13
ASSTLAGPLHEQY,TRBV6-5,13
ASSQIAGGVTDTQY,TRBV4-2,14
ASSPRDRVTGELF,TRBV7-9,13
ASSDGTSGSGANVLT,TRBV6-4,15
ASSGGQGINTEAF,TRBV9,13
ASSPGGAGYGYT,TRBV27,12
ASSESSAGENYGYT,TRBV9,14
ASSKEGQGARTQY,TRBV19,13
ASSRGQANYGYT,TRBV28,12
ASTEGDRRSGNTIY,TRBV2,14
ASKNYEQY,TRBV6-1,8